This TCR beta chain was identified during a study of neurological immune-mediated disorders. Time point denoted: longitudinal time-point 3. TCRdb used MiXCR to reprocess the 5' RACE reads, holding one entry per CDR3 protein. The table shows some 89,000 distinct CDR3 sequences, with under 4.5% occurring only once. This clonotype has ten or more counts. Trimming shortened V by 0 bases and J by 4 bases, and 10 bases separated the two germline ends. The CDR3 loop spans 15 amino acids. The V gene's germline CDR1 is SGHTA and CDR2 FQGNSA. The sequence was obtained from a woman in her fifties or sixties with multiple sclerosis. V gene TRBV7-2 combines with J gene TRBJ2-1; D is perhaps TRBD2 (5 bases). Sequenced sample: PBMCs. The CDR3: CASSLALSGYNEQFF. In DNA, the CDR3 is TGTGCCAGCAGCTTAGCCCTTTCGGGGTACAATGAGCAGTTCTTC.